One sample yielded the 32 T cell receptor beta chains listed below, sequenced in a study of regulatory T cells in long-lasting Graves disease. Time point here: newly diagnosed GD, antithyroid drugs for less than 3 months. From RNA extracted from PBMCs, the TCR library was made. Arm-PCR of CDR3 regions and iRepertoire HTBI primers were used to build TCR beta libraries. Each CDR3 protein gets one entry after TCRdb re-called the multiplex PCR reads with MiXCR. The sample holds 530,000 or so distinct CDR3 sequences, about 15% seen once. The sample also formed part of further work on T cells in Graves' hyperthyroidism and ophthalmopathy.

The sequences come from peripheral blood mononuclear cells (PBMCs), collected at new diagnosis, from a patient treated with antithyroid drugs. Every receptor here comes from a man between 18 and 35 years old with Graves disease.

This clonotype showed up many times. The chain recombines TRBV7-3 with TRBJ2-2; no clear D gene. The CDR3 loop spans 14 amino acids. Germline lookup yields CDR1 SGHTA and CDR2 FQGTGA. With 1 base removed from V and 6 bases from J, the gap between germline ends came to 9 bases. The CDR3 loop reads CASSLIVGAGELFF. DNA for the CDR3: TGTGCCAGCAGCTTAATAGTGGGTGCCGGGGAGCTGTTTTTT.

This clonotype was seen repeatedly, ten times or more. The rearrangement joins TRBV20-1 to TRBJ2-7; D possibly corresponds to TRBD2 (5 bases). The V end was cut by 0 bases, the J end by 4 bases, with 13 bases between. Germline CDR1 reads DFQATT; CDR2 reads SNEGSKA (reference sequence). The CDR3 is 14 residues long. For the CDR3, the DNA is TGCAGTGCTAGAGATCGGTGGGAGTCGTACGAGCAGTACTTC. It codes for CSARDRWESYEQYF.

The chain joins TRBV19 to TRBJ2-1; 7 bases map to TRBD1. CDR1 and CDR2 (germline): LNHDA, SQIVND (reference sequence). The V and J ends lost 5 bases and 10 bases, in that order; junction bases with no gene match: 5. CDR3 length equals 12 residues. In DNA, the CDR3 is TGTGCCAGTAGTCTATCGACAGGGGAGCAGTTCTTC. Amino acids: CASSLSTGEQFF.

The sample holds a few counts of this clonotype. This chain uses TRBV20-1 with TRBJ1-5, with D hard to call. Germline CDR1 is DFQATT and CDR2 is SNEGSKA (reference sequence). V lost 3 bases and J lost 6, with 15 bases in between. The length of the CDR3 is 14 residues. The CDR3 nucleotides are TGCAGTGCTAGTTCCAACCGTTATAGTCAGCCCCAGCATTTT. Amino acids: CSASSNRYSQPQHF.

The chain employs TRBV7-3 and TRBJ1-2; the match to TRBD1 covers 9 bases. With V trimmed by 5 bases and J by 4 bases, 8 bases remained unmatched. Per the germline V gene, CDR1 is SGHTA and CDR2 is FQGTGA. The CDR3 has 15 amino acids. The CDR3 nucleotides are TGTGCCAGCAGCCGAACCGGGACAGGGTTCTATGGCTACACCTTC. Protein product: CASSRTGTGFYGYTF.

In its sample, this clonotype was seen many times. The CDR3 is CASSLRTASRPQHF. CDR3 bases: TGTGCCAGCAGTTTAAGGACAGCCTCGAGGCCCCAGCATTTT. The chain combines TRBV28 with TRBJ1-5, with D perhaps TRBD1 (6 bases). Germline CDR1 is MDHEN and CDR2 is SYDVKM. The V end lost 2 bases, the J end lost 9 bases, and 14 bases lay between the germline ends. CDR3 length equals 14 residues.

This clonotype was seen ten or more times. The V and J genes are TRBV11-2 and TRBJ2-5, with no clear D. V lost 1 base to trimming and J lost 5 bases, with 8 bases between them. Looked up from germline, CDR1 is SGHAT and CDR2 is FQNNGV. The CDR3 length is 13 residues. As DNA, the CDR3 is TGTGCCAGCAGCTTAGTAGGTTTTGAGACCCAGTACTTC. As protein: CASSLVGFETQYF.

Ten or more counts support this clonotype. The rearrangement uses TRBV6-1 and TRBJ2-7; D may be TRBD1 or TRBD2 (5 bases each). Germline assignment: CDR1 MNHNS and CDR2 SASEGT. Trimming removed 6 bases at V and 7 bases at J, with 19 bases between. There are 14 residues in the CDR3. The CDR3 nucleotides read TGTGCCAGCAGGCTGGGACGCCAAGTTTTGGAGCAGTACTTC. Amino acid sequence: CASRLGRQVLEQYF.

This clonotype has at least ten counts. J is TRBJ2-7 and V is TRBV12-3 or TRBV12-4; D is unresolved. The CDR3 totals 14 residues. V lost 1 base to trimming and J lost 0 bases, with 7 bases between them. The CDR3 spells CASSLEADSYEQYF. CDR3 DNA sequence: TGTGCCAGCAGTTTAGAGGCAGACTCCTACGAGCAGTACTTC.

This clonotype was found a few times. Here the CDR3 DNA reads TGCGCCAGCAGCCAAGAACCCAAGGCAGGGGGAGGCTACACCTTC. This sequence encodes CASSQEPKAGGGYTF. This chain uses TRBV4-1 with TRBJ1-2, with 7 nucleotides matching TRBD1. This CDR3 spans 15 amino acids. CDR1 and CDR2 from the germline V gene are MGHRA and YSYEKL. With 0 bases clipped from V and 8 bases from J, the junction kept 9 bases outside the gene matches.

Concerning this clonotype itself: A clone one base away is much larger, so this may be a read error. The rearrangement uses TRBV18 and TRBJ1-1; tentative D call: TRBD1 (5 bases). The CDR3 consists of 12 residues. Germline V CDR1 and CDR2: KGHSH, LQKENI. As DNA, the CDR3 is TGTGGCAGCTCAGGGCCCGACACTGAAGCTTTCTTT. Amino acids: CGSSGPDTEAFF. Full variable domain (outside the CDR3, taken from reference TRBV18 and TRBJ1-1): NAGVMQNPRHLVRRRGQEARLRCSPMKGHSHVYWYRQLPEEGLKFMVYLQKENIIDESGMPKERFSAEFPKEGPSILRIQQVVRGDSAAYFCGSSGPDTEAFFGQGTRLTVV.

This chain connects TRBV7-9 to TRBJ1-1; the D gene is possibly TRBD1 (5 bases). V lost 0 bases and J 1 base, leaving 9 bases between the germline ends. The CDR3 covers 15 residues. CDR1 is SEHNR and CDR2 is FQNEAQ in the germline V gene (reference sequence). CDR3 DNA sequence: TGTGCCAGCAGCTTAGCGATCGGGGCGAACACTGAAGCTTTCTTT. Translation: CASSLAIGANTEAFF.

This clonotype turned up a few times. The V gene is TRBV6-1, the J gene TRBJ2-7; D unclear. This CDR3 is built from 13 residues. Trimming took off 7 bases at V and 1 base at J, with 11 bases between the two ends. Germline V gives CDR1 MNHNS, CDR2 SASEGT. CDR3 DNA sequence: TGTGCCAGCACCGTTGCCGGGTCCTACGAGCAGTACTTC. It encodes CASTVAGSYEQYF.

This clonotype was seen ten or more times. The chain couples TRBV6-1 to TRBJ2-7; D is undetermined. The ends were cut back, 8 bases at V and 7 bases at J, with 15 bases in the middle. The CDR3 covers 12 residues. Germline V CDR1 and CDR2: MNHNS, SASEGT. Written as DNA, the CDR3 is TGTGCCAGCGCCGATCCCCCTGAGGAGCAGTACTTC. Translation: CASADPPEEQYF.

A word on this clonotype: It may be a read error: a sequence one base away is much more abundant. This CDR3 is CASSTGAADTQYF. In nucleotides, the CDR3 is TGTGCCTCGAGTACAGGGGCGGCAGATACGCAGTATTTT. The chain is built from TRBV30 and TRBJ2-3; 7 bases are shared with TRBD1. The CDR3 loop spans 13 amino acids. CDR1 and CDR2 (germline): GTSNPN, SVGIG (reference sequence).

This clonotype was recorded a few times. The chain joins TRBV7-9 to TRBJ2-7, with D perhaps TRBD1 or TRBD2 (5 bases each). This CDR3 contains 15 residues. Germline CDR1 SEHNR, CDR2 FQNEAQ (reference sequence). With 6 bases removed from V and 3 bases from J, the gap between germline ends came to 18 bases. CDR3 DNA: TGTGCCAGCAGGGGGACCGCCCACCCTCGCTACGAGCAGTACTTC. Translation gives CASRGTAHPRYEQYF. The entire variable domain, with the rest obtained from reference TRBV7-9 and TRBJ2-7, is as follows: DTGVSQNPRHKITKRGQNVTFRCDPISEHNRLYWYRQTLGQGPEFLTYFQNEAQLEKSRLLSDRFSAERPKGSFSTLEIQRTEQGDSAMYLCASRGTAHPRYEQYFGPGTRLTVT.

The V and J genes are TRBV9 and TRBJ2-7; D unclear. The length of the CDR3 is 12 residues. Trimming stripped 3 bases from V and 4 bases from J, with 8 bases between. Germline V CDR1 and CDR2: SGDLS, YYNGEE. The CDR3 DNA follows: TGTGCCAGCAGCGCCGGCCTTTACGAGCAGTACTTC. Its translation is CASSAGLYEQYF.

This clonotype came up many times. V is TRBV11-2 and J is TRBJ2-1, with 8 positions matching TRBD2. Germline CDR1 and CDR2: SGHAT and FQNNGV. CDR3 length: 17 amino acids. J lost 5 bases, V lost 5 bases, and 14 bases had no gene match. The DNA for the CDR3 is TGTGCCAGCAGCCCCCGGCCGGGACTAGTCGGCGACAATGAGCAGTTCTTC. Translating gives CASSPRPGLVGDNEQFF.

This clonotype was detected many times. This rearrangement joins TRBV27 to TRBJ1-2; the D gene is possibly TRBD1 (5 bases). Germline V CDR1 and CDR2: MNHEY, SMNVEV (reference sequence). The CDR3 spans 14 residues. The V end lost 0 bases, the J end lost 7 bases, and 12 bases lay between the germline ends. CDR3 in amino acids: CASSLSSRGSGYTF. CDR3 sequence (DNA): TGTGCCAGCAGTTTATCGAGTCGGGGGAGTGGCTACACCTTC.

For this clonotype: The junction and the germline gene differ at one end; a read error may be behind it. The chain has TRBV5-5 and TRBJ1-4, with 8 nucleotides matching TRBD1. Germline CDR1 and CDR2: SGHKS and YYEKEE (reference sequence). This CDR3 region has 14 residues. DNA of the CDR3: TGTGCCAGCAACTATAGGACAGGGTACGAAAAGCTGTTTTTT. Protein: CASNYRTGYEKLFF.

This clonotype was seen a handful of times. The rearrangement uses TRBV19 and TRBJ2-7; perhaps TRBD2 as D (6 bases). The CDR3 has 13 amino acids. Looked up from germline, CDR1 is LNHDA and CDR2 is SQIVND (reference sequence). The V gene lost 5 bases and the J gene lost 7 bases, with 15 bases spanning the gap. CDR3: CASSASGGREQYF. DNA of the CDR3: TGTGCCAGTAGTGCCTCTGGAGGGCGAGAGCAGTACTTC. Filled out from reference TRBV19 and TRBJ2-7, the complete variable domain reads DGGITQSPKYLFRKEGQNVTLSCEQNLNHDAMYWYRQDPGQGLRLIYYSQIVNDFQKGDIAEGYSVSREKKESFPLTVTSAQKNPTAFYLCASSASGGREQYFGPGTRLTVT.

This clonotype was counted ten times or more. CDR3 bases: TGTGCCAGCAGCCCTACCGGGTCGGGCTACAATGAGCAGTTCTTC. Its translation: CASSPTGSGYNEQFF. The chain has TRBV7-3 and TRBJ2-1, with no clear D. Germline V gene sequence: CDR1 SGHTA, CDR2 FQGTGA. V lost 5 bases, J lost 3 bases, and 14 bases lay in between. This CDR3 region has 15 residues.

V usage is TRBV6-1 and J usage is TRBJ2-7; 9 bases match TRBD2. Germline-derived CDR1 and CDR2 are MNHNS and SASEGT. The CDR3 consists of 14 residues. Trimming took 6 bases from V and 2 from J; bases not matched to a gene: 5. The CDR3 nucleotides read TGTGCCAGCAGGGGCGGGGGGGTTCCCTACGAGCAGTACTTC. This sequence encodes CASRGGGVPYEQYF.

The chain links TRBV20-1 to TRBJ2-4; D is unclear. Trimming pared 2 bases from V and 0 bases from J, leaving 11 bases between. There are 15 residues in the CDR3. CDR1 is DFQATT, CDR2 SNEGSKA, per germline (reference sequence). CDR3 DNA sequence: TGCAGTGCTAGACACGTAACACTAGCCAAAAACATTCAGTACTTC. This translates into CSARHVTLAKNIQYF.

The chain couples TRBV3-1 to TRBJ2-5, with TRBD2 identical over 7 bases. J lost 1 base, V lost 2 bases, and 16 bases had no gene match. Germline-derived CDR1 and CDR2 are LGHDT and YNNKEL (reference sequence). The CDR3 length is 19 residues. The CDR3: CASSQLGVYGRNSQETQYF. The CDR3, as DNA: TGTGCCAGCAGCCAACTAGGAGTTTACGGGAGGAACAGCCAAGAGACCCAGTACTTC.

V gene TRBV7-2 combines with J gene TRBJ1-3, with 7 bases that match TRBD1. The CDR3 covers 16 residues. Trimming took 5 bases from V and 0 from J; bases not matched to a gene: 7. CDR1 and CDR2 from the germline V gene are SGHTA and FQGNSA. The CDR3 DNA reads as TGTGCCAGCAGCCCCGGGACAGCTCGCTCTGGAAACACCATATATTTT. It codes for CASSPGTARSGNTIYF. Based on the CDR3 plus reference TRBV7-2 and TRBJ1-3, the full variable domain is GAGVSQSPSNKVTEKGKDVELRCDPISGHTALYWYRQSLGQGLEFLIYFQGNSAPDKSGLPSDRFSAERTGGSVSTLTIQRTQQEDSAVYLCASSPGTARSGNTIYFGEGSWLTVV.

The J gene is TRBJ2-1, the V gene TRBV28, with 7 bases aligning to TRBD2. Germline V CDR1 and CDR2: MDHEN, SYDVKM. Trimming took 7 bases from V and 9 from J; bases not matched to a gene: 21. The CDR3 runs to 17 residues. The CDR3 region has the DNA TGTGCCAGCACTCCTTACGAGGGGAGGGGCCAAGGCATTGAGCAGTTCTTC. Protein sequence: CASTPYEGRGQGIEQFF. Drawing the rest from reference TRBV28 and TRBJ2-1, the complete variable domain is DVKVTQSSRYLVKRTGEKVFLECVQDMDHENMFWYRQDPGLGLRLIYFSYDVKMKEKGDIPEGYSVSREKKERFSLILESASTNQTSMYLCASTPYEGRGQGIEQFFGPGTRLTVL.

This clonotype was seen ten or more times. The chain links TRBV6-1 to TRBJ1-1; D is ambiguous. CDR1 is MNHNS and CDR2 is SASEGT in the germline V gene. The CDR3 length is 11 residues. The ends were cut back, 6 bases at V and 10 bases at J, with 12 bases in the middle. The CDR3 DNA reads TGTGCCAGCAGAGACTCAGCTGGAGCTTTCTTT. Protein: CASRDSAGAFF.

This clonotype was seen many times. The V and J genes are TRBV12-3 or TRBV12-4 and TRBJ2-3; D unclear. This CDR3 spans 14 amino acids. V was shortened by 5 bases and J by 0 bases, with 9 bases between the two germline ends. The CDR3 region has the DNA TGTGCCAGCAGTCGGACCTCCAGCACAGATACGCAGTATTTT. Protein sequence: CASSRTSSTDTQYF.

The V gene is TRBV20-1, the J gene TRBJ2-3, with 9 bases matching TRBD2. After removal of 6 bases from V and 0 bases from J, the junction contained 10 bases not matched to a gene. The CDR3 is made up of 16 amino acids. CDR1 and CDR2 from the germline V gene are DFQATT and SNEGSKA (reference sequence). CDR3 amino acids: CSADPVTSGSTDTQYF. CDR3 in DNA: TGCAGTGCGGATCCCGTGACTAGCGGTAGCACAGATACGCAGTATTTT.

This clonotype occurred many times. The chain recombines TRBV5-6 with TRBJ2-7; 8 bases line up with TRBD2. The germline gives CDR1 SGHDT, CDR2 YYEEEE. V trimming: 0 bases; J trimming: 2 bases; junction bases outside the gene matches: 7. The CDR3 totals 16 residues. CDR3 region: CASSLGASGFAYEQYF. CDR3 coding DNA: TGTGCCAGCAGCTTGGGTGCTAGCGGGTTCGCCTACGAGCAGTACTTC.

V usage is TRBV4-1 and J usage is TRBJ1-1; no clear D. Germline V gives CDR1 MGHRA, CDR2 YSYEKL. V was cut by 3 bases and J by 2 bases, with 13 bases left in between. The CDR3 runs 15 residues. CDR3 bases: TGCGCCAGCAGCCACCCAGACTGGGTTAACACTGAAGCTTTCTTT. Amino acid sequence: CASSHPDWVNTEAFF.